These 14 T cell receptor beta chains were sequenced from one sample in a study of Graves' ophthalmopathy and Graves' hyperthyroidism. RNA transcripts were the source from which TCR beta CDR3 regions were amplified. Second-round multiplex PCR followed a first-round RT-PCR using HTBI primers. TCRdb ran MiXCR on the multiplex PCR reads and lists one entry per CDR3 protein. The table has 1 million to 1.3 million distinct CDR3 sequences, roughly two fifths seen once. Specimen: peripheral blood or thyroid tissue (not recorded which). These receptors originate from an adult man with Graves' hyperthyroidism.

The genes are TRBV2 and TRBJ2-7; 9 nucleotides align to TRBD2. CDR3 length: 15 residues. V was pared by 4 bases and J by 5 bases, with 9 bases of the junction left unmatched. Germline V gene sequence: CDR1 SNHLY, CDR2 FYNNEI. CDR3 sequence: CASSGTGLASHEQYF. CDR3 DNA sequence: TGTGCCAGCAGTGGTACGGGACTAGCCAGCCACGAGCAGTACTTC. Full variable domain (rest looked up from reference TRBV2 and TRBJ2-7): EPEVTQTPSHQVTQMGQEVILRCVPISNHLYFYWYRQILGQKVEFLVSFYNNEISEKSEIFDDQFSVERPDGSNFTLKIRSTKLEDSAMYFCASSGTGLASHEQYFGPGTRLTVT.

This chain uses TRBV5-1 with TRBJ2-7; TRBD1 might be the D (6 bases). Trimming removed 0 bases from V and 6 bases from J, with 16 bases in between. The CDR3 loop spans 15 amino acids. Looked up from germline, CDR1 is SGHRS and CDR2 is YFSETQ. CDR3 bases: TGCGCCAGCAGCTTGGTTTTTGGGGGCGAAGGCGAGCAGTACTTC. It specifies CASSLVFGGEGEQYF.

The CDR3 protein is CSVVGINTEAFF. The CDR3 DNA is TGCAGCGTCGTCGGGATAAACACTGAAGCTTTCTTT. The chain combines TRBV29-1 with TRBJ1-1; D unclear. Trimming removed 6 bases from V and 2 bases from J, with 10 bases in between. The CDR3 runs to 12 residues. From germline, CDR1 is SQVTM and CDR2 ANQGSEA.

In its sample, this clonotype was seen many times. J is TRBJ1-2 and V is TRBV7-9, with a weak D call TRBD1 (5 bases). Germline V gene sequence: CDR1 SEHNR, CDR2 FQNEAQ (reference sequence). This CDR3 region has 15 residues. Trimming stripped 5 bases from V and 4 bases from J, with 17 bases between. The CDR3, as DNA: TGTGCCAGCAGCCGTCAGGGCATACAACGCTATGGCTACACCTTC. Amino acid sequence: CASSRQGIQRYGYTF.

Comment on this clonotype: The junction differs from germline at one of its ends, possibly a read error. J is TRBJ2-7 and V is TRBV7-9, with TRBD1 matching 7 bases. CDR3 length: 15 amino acids. CDR1 is SEHNR and CDR2 is FQNEAQ in the germline V gene (reference sequence). The CDR3 DNA sequence: TGTGCCAACAGCAGCGAGGGGGCTTCACCCTACGAGCAGTACTTC. Translating gives CANSSEGASPYEQYF.

As to this clonotype: A single base separates this from a much larger clone, so it may be a read error. In this CDR3 the conserved last residue, phenylalanine or tryptophan, is missing, so a read error is likely. V and J are TRBV5-1 and TRBJ1-2; the D gene is possibly TRBD1 (6 bases). CDR3 length equals 15 residues. V was shortened by 0 bases and J by 9 bases, with 18 bases between the two germline ends. Germline values: CDR1 SGHRS, CDR2 YFSETQ. The CDR3 bases are TGCGCCAGCAGCTTGGATAACAGGGTCGGCGGAAGCTACACCCTC. Translated, it gives CASSLDNRVGGSYTL.

The V gene is TRBV4-1, the J gene TRBJ1-2; D is possibly TRBD1 (6 bases). Germline CDR1 is MGHRA and CDR2 is YSYEKL. V was clipped by 2 bases and J by 1 base, with 11 bases between them. The CDR3 is 15 amino acids. CDR3 bases: TGCGCCAGCAGCCAAAACCCGGACAGTAACTATGGCTACACCTTC. This gives the protein CASSQNPDSNYGYTF.

The rearrangement links TRBV19 to TRBJ2-2, with unresolved D. Germline V lookup: CDR1 LNHDA, CDR2 SQIVND (reference sequence). This CDR3 contains 12 residues. Trimming removed 2 bases at V and 6 bases at J, with 4 bases between. CDR3 bases: TGTGCCAGTAGTATAAAGGCCGGGGAGCTGTTTTTT. Its translation: CASSIKAGELFF. The full variable domain, its missing parts supplied by reference TRBV19 and TRBJ2-2, is DGGITQSPKYLFRKEGQNVTLSCEQNLNHDAMYWYRQDPGQGLRLIYYSQIVNDFQKGDIAEGYSVSREKKESFPLTVTSAQKNPTAFYLCASSIKAGELFFGEGSRLTVL.

As for this clonotype: A much larger clone sits a single nucleotide away, making a read error possible. The chain uses TRBV29-1 and TRBJ2-5; no clear D gene. Germline assignment: CDR1 SQVTM and CDR2 ANQGSEA. The length of the CDR3 is 14 residues. Trimming removed 7 bases at V and 5 bases at J, with 20 bases between. CDR3 sequence reads: CSASRILRSETQYF. The CDR3 DNA sequence: TGCAGCGCCTCAAGAATCCTCAGGTCCGAGACCCAGTACTTC.

The genes are TRBV24-1 and TRBJ2-5, with TRBD2 identical over 10 bases. In germline, CDR1 is KGHDR, CDR2 SFDVKD. The length of the CDR3 is 17 residues. The V gene end was trimmed by 2 bases and the J gene end by 3 bases; junction bases not matched to a gene: 8. DNA of the CDR3: TGTGCCACCAGTGATTGGGATCTTCTAGCGGGAGAAGAGACCCAGTACTTC. Protein: CATSDWDLLAGEETQYF.

Here the CDR3 DNA reads TGTGCCAGCAGTCCCACGCTTCAGGGGCTAGCGGGAACCTACGAGCAGTACTTC. This codes for CASSPTLQGLAGTYEQYF. The chain carries TRBV6-2 or TRBV6-3 and TRBJ2-7, with 9 nucleotides matching TRBD2. The CDR3 loop spans 18 amino acids. Germline assignment: CDR1 MNHEY and CDR2 SVGEGT. V lost 5 bases, J lost 2 bases, and 16 bases stayed unmatched.

This chain joins TRBV6-5 and TRBJ2-5; D remains ambiguous. Deletions cut 3 bases from V and 4 bases from J, with 15 bases between. Germline V lookup: CDR1 MNHEY, CDR2 SVGAGI. The CDR3 is made up of 15 amino acids. The CDR3 DNA reads as TGTGCCAGCAGTTATTCGAGCCTCTCTCCAGAGACCCAGTACTTC. Its translation is CASSYSSLSPETQYF.

This clonotype was counted many times. The V and J genes are TRBV7-8 and TRBJ2-2, with 10 bases that match TRBD1. Germline loops: CDR1 SGHVS, CDR2 FQNEAQ. The CDR3 runs to 16 residues. Trimming at V came to 5 bases and at J to 4 bases, leaving 7 bases not matched to a gene. DNA for the CDR3: TGTGCCAGCAGCCCAAGACAGGGGGCGGGCACCGGGGAGCTGTTTTTT. Encoded protein: CASSPRQGAGTGELFF.

This clonotype was observed many times. V and J are TRBV5-1 and TRBJ2-7, with no clear D. In germline, CDR1 is SGHRS, CDR2 YFSETQ. V dropped 4 bases and J dropped 3 bases, with 14 bases sitting between them. This CDR3 has 14 amino acids. As DNA, the CDR3 is TGCGCCAGCAGCGCTAACGGACGGAACTACGAGCAGTACTTC. Its translation: CASSANGRNYEQYF.